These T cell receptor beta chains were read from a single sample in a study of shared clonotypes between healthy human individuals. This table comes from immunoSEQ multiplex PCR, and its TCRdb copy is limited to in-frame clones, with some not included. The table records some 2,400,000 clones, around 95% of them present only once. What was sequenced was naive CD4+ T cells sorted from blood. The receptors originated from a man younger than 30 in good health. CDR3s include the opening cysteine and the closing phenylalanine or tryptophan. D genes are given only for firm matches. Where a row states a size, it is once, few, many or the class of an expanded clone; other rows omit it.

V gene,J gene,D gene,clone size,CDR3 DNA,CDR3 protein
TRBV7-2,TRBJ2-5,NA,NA,TGTGCCAGCAGCTTAGTACCGACGGTGCGAGAGACCCAGTACTTC,CASSLVPTVRETQYF
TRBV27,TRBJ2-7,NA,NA,TGTGCCAGCAGTTTAATCCGGAGGTCTGGCGAGCAGTACTTC,CASSLIRRSGEQYF
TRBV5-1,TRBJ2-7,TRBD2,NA,TGCGCCAGCAGCTCGGGACTAGCGGGGACCTACGAGCAGTACTTC,CASSSGLAGTYEQYF
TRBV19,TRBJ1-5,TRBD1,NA,TGTGCCAGTAGTTCACCCCGGGACAGGGGCAATCAGCCCCAGCATTTT,CASSSPRDRGNQPQHF
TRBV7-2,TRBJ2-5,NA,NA,TGTGCCAGCAGCGTCGACGGAGGGAGCCAAAGGGCCCAGTACTTC,CASSVDGGSQRAQYF
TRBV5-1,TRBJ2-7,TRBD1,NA,TGCGCCAGCAGCTTGGGCGTTCAGGGGGCCTACGAGCAGTACTTC,CASSLGVQGAYEQYF
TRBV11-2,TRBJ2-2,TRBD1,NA,TGTGCCAGCAGCCATAGGGGGACAGCGTCAACCGGGGAGCTGTTTTTT,CASSHRGTASTGELFF
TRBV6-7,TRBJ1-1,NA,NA,TGTGCCAGCCGTCCCGCTTTCTTT,CASRPAFF
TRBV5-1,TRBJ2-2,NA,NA,TGCGCCAGCAGCTTGGAAGGTAGCACCGGGGAGCTGTTTTTT,CASSLEGSTGELFF
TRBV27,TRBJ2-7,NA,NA,TGTGCCAGCAGTTTCCAGGGTTCCTCCTACGAGCAGTACTTC,CASSFQGSSYEQYF
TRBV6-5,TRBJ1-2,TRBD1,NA,TGTGCCAGCAGGAGGGGGCTTTATGGCTACACCTTC,CASRRGLYGYTF
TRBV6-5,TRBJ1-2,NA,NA,TGTGCCAGCAGCCCCATGATGGGAGGTGGCTACACCTTC,CASSPMMGGGYTF
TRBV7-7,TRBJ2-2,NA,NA,TGTGCTAGCAGTCCAAACCCGACAGTCAACACCGGGGAGCTGTTTTTT,CASSPNPTVNTGELFF
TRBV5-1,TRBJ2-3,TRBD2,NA,TGCGCCAGCAGCTTGACTAGCGGGAGGGCCTTGGGTACAGATACGCAGTATTTT,CASSLTSGRALGTDTQYF
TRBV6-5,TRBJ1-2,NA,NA,TGTGCCAGCAGTCAAGACAGGAGTCGTGGCTACACCTTC,CASSQDRSRGYTF
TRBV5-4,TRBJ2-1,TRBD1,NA,TGTGCCAGCAGCTTGGACAGGGGGCGAGAGCAGTTCTTC,CASSLDRGREQFF
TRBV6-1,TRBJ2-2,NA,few,TGTGCCAGCGCTAGCCTGAACACCGGGGAGCTGTTTTTT,CASASLNTGELFF
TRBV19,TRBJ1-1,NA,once,TGTGCCAGTAGTATTTTCCCACAGGACGGTAAAGCTTTCTTT,CASSIFPQDGKAFF
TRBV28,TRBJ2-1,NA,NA,TGTGCCAGCAGTAACCCTCCCCCGCGGAGCCGGGGTTACAATGAGCAGTTCTTC,CASSNPPPRSRGYNEQFF
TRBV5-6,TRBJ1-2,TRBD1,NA,TGTGCCAGCCGCCAACAGGGGGTTAACTATGGCTACACCTTC,CASRQQGVNYGYTF
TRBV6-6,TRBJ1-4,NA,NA,TGTGCCAGCAGTTACGACAGGTGGAATGAAAAACTGTTTTTT,CASSYDRWNEKLFF
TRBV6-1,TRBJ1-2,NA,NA,TGTGCCAGCAGGGGGACATTGGCTGGCTACACCTTC,CASRGTLAGYTF
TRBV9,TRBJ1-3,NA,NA,TGTGCCAGCAGCCCCCGTGGGGGCGGTGGAAACACCATATATTTT,CASSPRGGGGNTIYF